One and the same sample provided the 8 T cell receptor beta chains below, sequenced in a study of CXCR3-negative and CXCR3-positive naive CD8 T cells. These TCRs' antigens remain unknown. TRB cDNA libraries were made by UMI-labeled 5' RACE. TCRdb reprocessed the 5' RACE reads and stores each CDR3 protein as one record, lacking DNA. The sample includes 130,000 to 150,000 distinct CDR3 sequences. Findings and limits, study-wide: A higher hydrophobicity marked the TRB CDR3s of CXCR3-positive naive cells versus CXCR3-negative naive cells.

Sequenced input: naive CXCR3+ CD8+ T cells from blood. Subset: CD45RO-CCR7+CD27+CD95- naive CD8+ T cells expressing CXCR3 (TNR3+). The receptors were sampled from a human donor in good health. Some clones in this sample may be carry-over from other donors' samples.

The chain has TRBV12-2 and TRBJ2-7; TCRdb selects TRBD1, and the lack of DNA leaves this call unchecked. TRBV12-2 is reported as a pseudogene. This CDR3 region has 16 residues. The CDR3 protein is CASRLAWGQGTYEQYF.

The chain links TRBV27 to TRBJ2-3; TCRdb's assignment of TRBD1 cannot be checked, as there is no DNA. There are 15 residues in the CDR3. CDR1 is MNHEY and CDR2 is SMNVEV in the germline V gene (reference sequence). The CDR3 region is CASSSQGDTTDTQYF.

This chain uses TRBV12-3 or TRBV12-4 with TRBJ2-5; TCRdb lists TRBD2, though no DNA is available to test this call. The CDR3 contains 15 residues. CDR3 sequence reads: CASTVGGGIQETQYF.

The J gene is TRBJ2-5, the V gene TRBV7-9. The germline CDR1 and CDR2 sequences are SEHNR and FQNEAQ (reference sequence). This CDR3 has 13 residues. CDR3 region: CASSLGPEETQYF.

CDR3 residues: CASSQDGNPTEAFF. V and J are TRBV14 and TRBJ1-1. CDR3 length: 14 residues. Germline assignment: CDR1 SGHDN and CDR2 FVKESK.

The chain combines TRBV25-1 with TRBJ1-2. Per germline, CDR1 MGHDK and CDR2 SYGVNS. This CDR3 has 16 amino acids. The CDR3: CASSEPGLSSNYGYTF.

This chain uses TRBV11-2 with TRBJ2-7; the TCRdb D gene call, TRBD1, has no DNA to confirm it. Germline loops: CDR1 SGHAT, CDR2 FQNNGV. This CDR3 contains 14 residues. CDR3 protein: CASARGQGAYEQYF.

This CDR3 reads CASSLQGGYGYTF. The chain uses TRBV27 and TRBJ1-2. Germline CDR1 and CDR2: MNHEY and SMNVEV (reference sequence). This CDR3 region has 13 residues.